This TCR beta chain was sequenced in a study of cytotoxic CD8 clonotypes in ibrutinib-treated CLL (dated by TCRdb to about 2021). For context, the study as a whole: In this cohort, over 14 patients were treatment-naive and under 13 were relapsed/refractory, while roughly 17 had unmutated IGHV. Partial responses were observed in some 24 patients and complete responses in 2; after a median follow-up of roughly 72 months, remission was maintained in approximately 14 patients and progression was observed in roughly 12. The response samples were drawn at a median of around eleven months into treatment, with a range of roughly 6 to 36 months. Samples averaged approximately 240,000 productive templates and tens of thousands of productive rearrangements. Of the 70 to 90 people in the trial, about two dozen had longitudinal samples available. Cryopreserved peripheral blood mononuclear cells were obtained prior to treatment, at the time of response, and at either disease progression or sustained remission. Every sample from remission and from progressive disease was obtained while the patients were still on ibrutinib. On the study overall, not on this receptor specifically: Sustained-remission and progressing patients did not have matched sampling times, and lymph node repertoires were not examined. An increase in clonality was observed at ibrutinib response, with clonality remaining stable during sustained remission and falling back toward baseline at progression. At baseline, clonality was higher than in age-matched healthy donors and showed a strong correlation with circulating CD8+ T-cell counts. Public clonotypes were rare and either shrank or stayed stable during treatment, and the rise in clonality at ibrutinib response reflected expansion of private clonotypes.

CDR1 and CDR2 were assigned from the germline V gene as SQVTM and ANQGSEA. Its CDR3 holds 16 amino acids, cysteine through phenylalanine. Only CDR3 DNA remains: 48 bases, in frame from the first base. The germline ends are 17 bases apart after V is trimmed by 4 bases and J by 0 bases. For TCR beta library preparation, 1.5 to 2 micrograms of genomic DNA were isolated from cryopreserved PBMCs. High-throughput TCR beta sequencing was performed on longitudinal blood samples from CLL patients receiving ibrutinib monotherapy. Patients were enrolled in a phase 2 open-label single-center ibrutinib monotherapy trial. On a MiSeq, deep resolution sequencing aimed for a depth between 1 in 1 million and 1 in 200,000 T cells, with each clonotype covered about 9.2x on average. TCR beta libraries were generated with the immunoSEQ hsTCRB Kit. As for how the authors treated the data: The data were analyzed with ImmunoSEQ Analyzer and ImmunoSEQ Data Assistant, and V, D and J gene assignments followed IMGT definitions. Clonality was computed as one minus normalized Shannon entropy of productive rearrangement frequencies, ranging from 0 to 1. Only overrepresented clonotypes making up at least 0.05% of the repertoire of each patient were included in the public clonotype analysis. Around 13 age-matched healthy donor repertoires from immuneACCESS were used as controls for clonality. This is the immuneACCESS table as TCRdb keeps it, with only in-frame sequences that have V and J called. A part of the clones is gone; compared with another copy, unresolved V genes explain less than half, and the rest is unexplained. Clonal size and the V and J genes are those of that table, whereas D and trimming came from the DNA. This sample holds roughly 330,000 clones; roughly two thirds were observed only once. 6% to 6.5% of the sample is held by the ten biggest clonotypes.

This clone was seen once. Its antigen has not been determined. Base qualities are not at hand, and no much larger clone is one base apart. The chain employs TRBV29-1 and TRBJ2-3; no confident D gene assignment can be made. Source: PBMCs, taken after 36 months of ibrutinib treatment. The receptor was isolated from a human donor with chronic lymphocytic leukemia. The encoded CDR3 is CSVGPLTPSSTDTQYF. The base sequence is TGCAGCGTTGGCCCATTGACTCCTTCTAGCACAGATACGCAGTATTTT.